This T cell receptor beta chain was sequenced in a study of monozygotic twins with inflammatory bowel disease. The study, taken as a whole, reports: Fewer clonotypes were shared with others by IBD patients than by healthy twins, especially with disease activity.

Collection yielded roughly 2.6 ml of blood per donor. The authors used approximately 3.5 ug of total RNA per TCR library. Following a re-call of the 5' RACE reads, TCRdb has one entry per CDR3 protein and lacks DNA. The sample's table shows approximately 400,000 distinct CDR3 sequences. Comments on this clonotype: As yet, its antigen is unknown.

This CDR3 is 12 amino acids long. Germline V gene sequence: CDR1 GTSNPN, CDR2 SVGIG (reference sequence). Sample: blood. The receptor comes from a human donor with ulcerative colitis or Crohn's disease, or a healthy co-twin of an affected twin (not recorded which). The chain recombines TRBV30 with TRBJ2-1; TCRdb's D call, TRBD2, is unchecked because there is no DNA. The CDR3 protein is CAWSTTRFEQFF.